This T cell receptor beta chain comes out of a study of cytomegalovirus exposure and HLA in healthy donors. Across the whole study: According to later analysis, the same platform produced the roughly 110 validation and around 730 first-cohort repertoires. Study-wide results and caveats: Researchers counted around 150 TCR beta chains as cytomegalovirus-associated.

Here immunoSEQ multiplex PCR was the method, and the copy in TCRdb shows in-frame clones only, minus some. The sample consists of 95,000 to 120,000 clones, more than 90% of them appearing once. The ends were cut back, 10 bases at V and 4 bases at J, with 16 bases in the middle. Germline loops: CDR1 SGDLS, CDR2 YYNGEE. CDR3 length equals 13 residues. Turning to this clone: No antigen is known for it.

Sequenced input: PBMCs. The clonotype was recovered from a woman aged 18-29 years in good health and CMV-seronegative. The chain links TRBV9 to TRBJ2-3, with TRBD2 as a possible D gene (6 bases). The CDR3 here is CASRESSADTQYF. CDR3 DNA: TGTGCCTCCCGGGAGTCTTCCGCAGATACGCAGTATTTT.